This entry concerns a single T cell receptor (beta chain). Its antigen is as yet unknown. The record originates from a study of identifying expanded T cells in peripheral blood. The method was immunoSEQ multiplex PCR; TCRdb's version includes in-frame clones alone and lacks a portion of them. The sample holds some 75,000 clones; 85% to 90% are singletons and the top ten take roughly 3%. The study's findings and limits: Over about two and four weeks, about 17 and 20 clones changed, versus roughly 1.2 between replicates.

Healthy donors had no documented immune events, such as infections, while sampled. Germline V gene data show CDR1 as SQVTM and CDR2 as ANQGSEA. The CDR3 loop spans 12 amino acids. Deletions cut 3 bases from V and 0 bases from J, with 5 bases between. The receptor's source is a person aged 18 to 69 in good health. Material: blood. V and J are TRBV29-1 and TRBJ1-2; D is unclear. CDR3 in DNA: TGCAGCGTTGAGGGTACTAACTATGGCTACACCTTC. This gives the protein CSVEGTNYGYTF. The full variable domain, completed using reference TRBV29-1 and TRBJ1-2, is SAVISQKPSRDICQRGTSLTIQCQVDSQVTMMFWYRQQPGQSLTLIATANQGSEATYESGFVIDKFPISRPNLTFSTLTVSNMSPEDSSIYLCSVEGTNYGYTFGSGTRLTVV.